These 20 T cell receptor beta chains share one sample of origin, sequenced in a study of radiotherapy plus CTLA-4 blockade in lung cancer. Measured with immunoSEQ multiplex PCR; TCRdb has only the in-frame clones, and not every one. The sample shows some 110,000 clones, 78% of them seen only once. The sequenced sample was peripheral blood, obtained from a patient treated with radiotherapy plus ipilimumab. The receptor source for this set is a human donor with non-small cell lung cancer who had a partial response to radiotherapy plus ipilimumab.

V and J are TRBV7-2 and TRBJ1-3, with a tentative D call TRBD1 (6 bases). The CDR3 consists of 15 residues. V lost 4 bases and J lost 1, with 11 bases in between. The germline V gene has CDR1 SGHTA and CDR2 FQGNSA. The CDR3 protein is CASSSTTGSGNTIYF. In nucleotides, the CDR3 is TGTGCCAGCAGCTCGACGACAGGATCTGGAAACACCATATATTTT.

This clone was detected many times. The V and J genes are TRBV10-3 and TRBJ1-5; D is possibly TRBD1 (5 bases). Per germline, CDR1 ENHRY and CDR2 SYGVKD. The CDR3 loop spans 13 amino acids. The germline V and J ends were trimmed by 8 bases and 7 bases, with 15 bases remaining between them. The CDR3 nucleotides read TGTGCCATCTGGGGCGGACCGAACCAGCCCCAGCATTTT. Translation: CAIWGGPNQPQHF.

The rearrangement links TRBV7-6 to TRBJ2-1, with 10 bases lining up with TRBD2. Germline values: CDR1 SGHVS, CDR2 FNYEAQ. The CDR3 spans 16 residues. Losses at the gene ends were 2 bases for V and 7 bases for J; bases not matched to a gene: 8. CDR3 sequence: CASSLRASGRRNEQFF. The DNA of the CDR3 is TGTGCCAGCAGCTTAAGGGCTAGCGGGAGACGTAATGAGCAGTTCTTC.

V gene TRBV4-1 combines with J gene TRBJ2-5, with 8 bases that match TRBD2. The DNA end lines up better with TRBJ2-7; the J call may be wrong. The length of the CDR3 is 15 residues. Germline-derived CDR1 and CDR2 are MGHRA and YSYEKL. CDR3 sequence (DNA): TGCGCCAGCGGGTACGTAGCGGGGTGGAACTACGAGCAGTACTTC. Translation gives CASGYVAGWNYEQYF.

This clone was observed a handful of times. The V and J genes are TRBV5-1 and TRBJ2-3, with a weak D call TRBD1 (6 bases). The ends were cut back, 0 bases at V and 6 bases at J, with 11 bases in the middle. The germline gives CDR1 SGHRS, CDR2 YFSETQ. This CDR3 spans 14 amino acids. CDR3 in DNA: TGCGCCAGCAGCTTGGAGGACAGCCTGGATACGCAGTATTTT. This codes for CASSLEDSLDTQYF.

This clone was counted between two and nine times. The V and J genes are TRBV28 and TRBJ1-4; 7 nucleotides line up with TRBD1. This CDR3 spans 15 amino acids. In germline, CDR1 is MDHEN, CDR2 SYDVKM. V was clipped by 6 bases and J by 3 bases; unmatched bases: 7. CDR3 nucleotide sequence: TGTGCCAGCAGCTCCCCACAGGGGCCTAATGAAAAACTGTTTTTT. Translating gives CASSSPQGPNEKLFF.

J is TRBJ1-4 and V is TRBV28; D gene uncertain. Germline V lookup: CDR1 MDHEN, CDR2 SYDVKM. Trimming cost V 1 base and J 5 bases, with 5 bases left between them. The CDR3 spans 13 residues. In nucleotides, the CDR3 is TGTGCCAGCAGTTTATCCCAGAATGAAAAACTGTTTTTT. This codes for CASSLSQNEKLFF.

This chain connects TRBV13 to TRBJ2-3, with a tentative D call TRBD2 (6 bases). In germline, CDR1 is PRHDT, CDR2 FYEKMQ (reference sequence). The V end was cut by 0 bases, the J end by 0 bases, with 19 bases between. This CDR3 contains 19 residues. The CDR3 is CASSLGLPGVGYSTDTQYF. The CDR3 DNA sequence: TGTGCCAGCAGCTTAGGATTACCGGGGGTCGGGTATAGCACAGATACGCAGTATTTT. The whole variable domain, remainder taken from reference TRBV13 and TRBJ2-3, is AAGVIQSPRHLIKEKRETATLKCYPIPRHDTVYWYQQGPGQDPQFLISFYEKMQSDKGSIPDRFSAQQFSDYHSELNMSSLELGDSALYFCASSLGLPGVGYSTDTQYFGPGTRLTVL.

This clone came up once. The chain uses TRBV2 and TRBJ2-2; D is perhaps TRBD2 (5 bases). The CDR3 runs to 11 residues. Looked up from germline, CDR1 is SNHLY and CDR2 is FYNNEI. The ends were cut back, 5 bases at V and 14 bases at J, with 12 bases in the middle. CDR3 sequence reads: CASSSLGGLFF. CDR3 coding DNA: TGTGCCAGCAGTTCCCTTGGAGGTCTGTTTTTT. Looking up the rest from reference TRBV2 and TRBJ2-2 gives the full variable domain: EPEVTQTPSHQVTQMGQEVILRCVPISNHLYFYWYRQILGQKVEFLVSFYNNEISEKSEIFDDQFSVERPDGSNFTLKIRSTKLEDSAMYFCASSSLGGLFFGEGSRLTVL.

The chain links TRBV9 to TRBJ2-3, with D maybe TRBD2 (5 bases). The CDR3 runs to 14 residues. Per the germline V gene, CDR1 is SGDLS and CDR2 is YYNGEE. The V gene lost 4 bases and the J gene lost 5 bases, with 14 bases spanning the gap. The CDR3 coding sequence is TGTGCCAGCAGCCCCGTAGAGGGCCTAGATACGCAGTATTTT. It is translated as CASSPVEGLDTQYF.

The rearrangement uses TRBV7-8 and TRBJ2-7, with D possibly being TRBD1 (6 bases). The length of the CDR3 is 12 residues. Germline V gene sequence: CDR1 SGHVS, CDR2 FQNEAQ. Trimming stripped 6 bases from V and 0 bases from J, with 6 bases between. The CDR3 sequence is CASRDSSYEQYF. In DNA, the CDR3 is TGTGCCAGCAGGGACAGCTCCTACGAGCAGTACTTC.

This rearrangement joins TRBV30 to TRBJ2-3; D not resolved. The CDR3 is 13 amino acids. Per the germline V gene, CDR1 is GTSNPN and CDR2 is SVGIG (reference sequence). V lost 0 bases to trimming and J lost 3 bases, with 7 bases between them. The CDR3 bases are TGTGCCTGGAGTGTTACTCCGACAGATACGCAGTATTTT. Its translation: CAWSVTPTDTQYF. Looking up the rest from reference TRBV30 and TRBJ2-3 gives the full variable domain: SQTIHQWPATLVQPVGSPLSLECTVEGTSNPNLYWYRQAAGRGLQLLFYSVGIGQISSEVPQNLSASRPQDRQFILSSKKLLLSDSGFYLCAWSVTPTDTQYFGPGTRLTVL.

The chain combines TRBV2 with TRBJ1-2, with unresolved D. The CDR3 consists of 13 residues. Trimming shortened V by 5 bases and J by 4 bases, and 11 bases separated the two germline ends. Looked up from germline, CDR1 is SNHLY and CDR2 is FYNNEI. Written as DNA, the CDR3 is TGTGCCAGCAGTTCCGGAGCCTTCTATGGCTACACCTTC. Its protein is CASSSGAFYGYTF.

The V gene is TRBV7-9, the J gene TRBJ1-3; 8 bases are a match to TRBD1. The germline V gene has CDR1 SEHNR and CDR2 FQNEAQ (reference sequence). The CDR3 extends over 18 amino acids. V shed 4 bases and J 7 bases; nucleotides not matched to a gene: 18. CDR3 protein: CASSSTTPSVTGGNTIYF. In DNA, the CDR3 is TGTGCCAGCAGCTCCACTACCCCCTCCGTCACAGGGGGGAACACCATATATTTT.

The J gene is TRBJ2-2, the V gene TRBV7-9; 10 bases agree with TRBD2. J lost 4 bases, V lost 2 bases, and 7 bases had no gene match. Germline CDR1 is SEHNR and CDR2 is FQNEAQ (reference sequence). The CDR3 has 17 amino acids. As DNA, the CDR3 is TGTGCCAGCAGCTTAAGAGCGGGAGGGCCGAGCACCGGGGAGCTGTTTTTT. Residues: CASSLRAGGPSTGELFF.

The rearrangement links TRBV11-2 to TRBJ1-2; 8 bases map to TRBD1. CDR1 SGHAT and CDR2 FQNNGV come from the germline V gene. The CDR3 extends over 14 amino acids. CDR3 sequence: CASSGWDRQDGYTF. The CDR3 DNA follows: TGTGCGTCAAGCGGATGGGACAGGCAAGACGGCTACACCTTC.

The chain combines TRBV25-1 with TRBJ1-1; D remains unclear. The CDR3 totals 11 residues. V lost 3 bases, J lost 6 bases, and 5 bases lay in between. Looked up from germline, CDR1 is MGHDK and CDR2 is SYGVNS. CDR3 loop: CASSDLAEAFF. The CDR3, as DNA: TGTGCCAGCAGTGACCTCGCTGAAGCTTTCTTT.

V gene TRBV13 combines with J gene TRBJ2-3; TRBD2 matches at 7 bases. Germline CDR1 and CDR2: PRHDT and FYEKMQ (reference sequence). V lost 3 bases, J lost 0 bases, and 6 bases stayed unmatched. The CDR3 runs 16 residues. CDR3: CASSFGDYRSTDTQYF. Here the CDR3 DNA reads TGTGCCAGCAGCTTTGGGGACTATCGTAGCACAGATACGCAGTATTTT.

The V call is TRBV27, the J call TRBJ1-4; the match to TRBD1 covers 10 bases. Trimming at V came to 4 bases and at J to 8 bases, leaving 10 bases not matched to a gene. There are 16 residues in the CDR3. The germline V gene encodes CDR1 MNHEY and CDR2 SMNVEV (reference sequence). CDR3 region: CASSSATMDRGEKLFF. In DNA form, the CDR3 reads TGTGCCAGCAGTTCCGCCACCATGGACAGGGGGGAAAAACTGTTTTTT.

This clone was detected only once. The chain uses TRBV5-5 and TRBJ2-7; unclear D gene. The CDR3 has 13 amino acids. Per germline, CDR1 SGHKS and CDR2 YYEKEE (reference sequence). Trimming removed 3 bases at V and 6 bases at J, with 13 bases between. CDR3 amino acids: CASSWAVAGEQYV. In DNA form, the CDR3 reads TGTGCCAGCAGCTGGGCCGTTGCCGGCGAGCAGTACGTC.